This entry lists 5 T cell receptor beta chains sequenced from one sample in a study of Ad26.COV2.S vaccination and SARS-CoV-2 variants. The method was immunoSEQ multiplex PCR; TCRdb's version includes in-frame clones alone and lacks a portion of them. The sample lists hundreds of thousands of clones; 80% to 90% were seen once. Noted treatment: over 15 received Ad26.COV2.S at low or high dose, single or two shots; 5 received placebo; per-sample allocation not given. The samples were gathered on day 63 after the first injection of vaccine or placebo. Source: peripheral blood, taken in a trial of Ad26.COV2.S vaccine versus placebo. The receptors shown here come from a person between 18 and 60 years old who received the Ad26.COV2.S COVID-19 vaccine or a placebo.

CDR3 protein: CASSLGSAAGVDEQFF. The CDR3 nucleotides are TGCGCCAGCAGCTTGGGCTCGGCGGCGGGGGTTGATGAGCAGTTCTTC. The chain joins TRBV5-1 to TRBJ2-1; 7 bases align to TRBD2. Germline V gene data show CDR1 as SGHRS and CDR2 as YFSETQ. J gave up 8 bases and V 0 bases, and 11 bases lay outside the gene matches. This CDR3 has 16 amino acids.

This clone has just a few counts. The chain carries TRBV5-4 and TRBJ1-2; 10 bases match TRBD1. V was clipped by 4 bases and J by 0 bases; unmatched bases: 3. The CDR3 has 15 amino acids. Germline V gene sequence: CDR1 SGHNT, CDR2 YYREEE (reference sequence). CDR3 protein: CASSAGQGANYGYTF. Here the CDR3 DNA reads TGTGCCAGCAGCGCAGGACAGGGGGCTAACTATGGCTACACCTTC.

This clone was picked up one time. The chain has TRBV2 and TRBJ1-6; D not certain. V was cut by 4 bases and J by 6 bases, with 10 bases left in between. The CDR3 is 14 amino acids. Per germline, CDR1 SNHLY and CDR2 FYNNEI. The CDR3 protein is CASSVSQINSPLHF. The CDR3 coding sequence is TGTGCCAGCAGTGTCTCGCAGATTAATTCACCCCTCCACTTT. Complete variable domain (other parts from reference TRBV2 and TRBJ1-6): EPEVTQTPSHQVTQMGQEVILRCVPISNHLYFYWYRQILGQKVEFLVSFYNNEISEKSEIFDDQFSVERPDGSNFTLKIRSTKLEDSAMYFCASSVSQINSPLHFGNGTRLTVT.

The CDR3 here is CSVEEGETEAFF. The CDR3 coding sequence is TGCAGCGTTGAAGAGGGAGAGACTGAAGCTTTCTTT. The chain recombines TRBV29-1 with TRBJ1-1, with no clear D. Germline CDR1 is SQVTM and CDR2 is ANQGSEA. V gave up 0 bases and J gave up 5 bases, with 7 bases separating them. CDR3 length: 12 amino acids.

Note on this clone: Relative to the germline gene, one junction end is altered; a read error may explain this. The chain links TRBV7-2 to TRBJ2-7; 12 positions match TRBD2. The CDR3 is 15 amino acids. Germline assignment: CDR1 SGHTA and CDR2 FQGNSA. The CDR3 reads CASTLLAGGGYEQYF. CDR3 in DNA: TGTGCCAGCACCTTACTAGCGGGGGGCGGCTACGAGCAGTACTTC.